One and the same sample provided the 13 T cell receptor beta chains below, sequenced in a study of a mutant IDH1 vaccine in newly diagnosed glioma. Time point here: week 35, safety follow-up. Each vaccine dose was 300 ug of mutant IDH1 20-mer peptide, with topical imiquimod. Profiling relied on immunoSEQ multiplex PCR, and the TCRdb table lists in-frame clones only, not all of them. The sample contains some 29,000 clones, roughly 82% of which appear only once. The antigens these receptors bind are not known. This specimen consisted of PBMCs, obtained from a glioma patient whose treatment included an IDH1 peptide vaccine. The receptors derive from a man between 45 and 60 years old with glioma.

The chain employs TRBV18 and TRBJ2-7; 7 positions agree with TRBD1. With 0 bases clipped from V and 7 bases from J, the junction kept 9 bases outside the gene matches. Germline CDR1 is KGHSH and CDR2 is LQKENI. The CDR3 runs to 15 residues. CDR3 coding DNA: TGTGCCAGCTCACCACCCGTGACAGGGTCTTCGGAGCAGTACTTC. It specifies CASSPPVTGSSEQYF.

The rearrangement uses TRBV7-8 and TRBJ1-1, with D unclear. V was shortened by 4 bases and J by 5 bases, with 23 bases between the two germline ends. The CDR3 consists of 17 residues. The germline V gene encodes CDR1 SGHVS and CDR2 FQNEAQ. CDR3 coding DNA: TGTGCCAGCAGCTCCCTCGATTTAGGAGGGCCGCCTACTGAAGCTTTCTTT. It is translated as CASSSLDLGGPPTEAFF. Full variable domain (remainder filled in from reference TRBV7-8 and TRBJ1-1): GAGVSQSPRYKVAKRGQDVALRCDPISGHVSLFWYQQALGQGPEFLTYFQNEAQLDKSGLPSDRFFAERPEGSVSTLKIQRTQQEDSAVYLCASSSLDLGGPPTEAFFGQGTRLTVV.

This sequence joins TRBV5-6 and TRBJ1-2; unclear D gene. The CDR3 loop spans 17 amino acids. V was cut by 4 bases and J by 4 bases, with 23 bases left in between. Germline-derived CDR1 and CDR2 are SGHDT and YYEEEE. The CDR3 DNA follows: TGTGCCAGCAGCAAAGGGTCCGGGAGCCCCCGGCTCTATGGCTACACCTTC. Residues: CASSKGSGSPRLYGYTF.

The rearrangement uses TRBV4-1 and TRBJ2-5, with D perhaps matching TRBD1 or TRBD2 (5 bases each). There are 15 residues in the CDR3. Germline CDR1 reads MGHRA; CDR2 reads YSYEKL. Trimming removed 0 bases at V and 3 bases at J, with 11 bases between. The CDR3 DNA reads TGCGCCAGCAGCCAAGATTGGGGACGGAAAGAGACCCAGTACTTC. This sequence encodes CASSQDWGRKETQYF.

The chain has TRBV5-4 and TRBJ2-5, with TRBD1 matching over 7 bases. Germline V lookup: CDR1 SGHNT, CDR2 YYREEE (reference sequence). The CDR3 spans 14 residues. Unmatched junction bases numbered 7, after V lost 3 bases and J lost 5 bases. The CDR3, as DNA: TGTGCCAGCAGCTCTACAGGGGACGTGGAGACCCAGTACTTC. It encodes CASSSTGDVETQYF.

The J gene is TRBJ1-2, the V gene TRBV29-1, with a possible D match to TRBD1 (6 bases). The CDR3 runs to 12 residues. The germline gives CDR1 SQVTM, CDR2 ANQGSEA. Trimming removed 6 bases at V and 8 bases at J, with 16 bases between. The CDR3 loop is CSVQQGTEGYTF. The CDR3 DNA is TGCAGCGTCCAACAGGGAACGGAGGGCTACACCTTC.

V usage is TRBV7-2 and J usage is TRBJ2-7; 7 bases line up with TRBD2. Germline values: CDR1 SGHTA, CDR2 FQGNSA. The CDR3 sequence is 15 residues long. J was trimmed by 5 bases and V by 0 bases; bases with no gene match: 7. CDR3 region: CASSLAGGSVDEQYF. The CDR3 bases are TGTGCCAGCAGCTTAGCAGGCGGGAGTGTTGACGAGCAGTACTTC. The whole variable domain, filled in from reference TRBV7-2 and TRBJ2-7, reads GAGVSQSPSNKVTEKGKDVELRCDPISGHTALYWYRQSLGQGLEFLIYFQGNSAPDKSGLPSDRFSAERTGGSVSTLTIQRTQQEDSAVYLCASSLAGGSVDEQYFGPGTRLTVT.

The rearrangement links TRBV6-5 to TRBJ2-5; D gene uncertain. The V gene's germline CDR1 is MNHEY and CDR2 SVGAGI. The CDR3 has 14 amino acids. The V end lost 0 bases, the J end lost 4 bases, and 9 bases lay between the germline ends. CDR3 DNA sequence: TGTGCCAGCAGTTACTCCCCCCGTGGAGAGACCCAGTACTTC. Translation gives CASSYSPRGETQYF.

This clone was seen a handful of times. This chain uses TRBV30 with TRBJ1-3, with D tentatively TRBD1 (5 bases). Trimming took 2 bases from V and 4 from J, leaving 12 bases between them. CDR1 GTSNPN and CDR2 SVGIG come from the germline V gene (reference sequence). The length of the CDR3 is 14 residues. For the CDR3, the DNA is TGTGCCTGGAGTAAGGGAGGGGTCGGAAACACCATATATTTT. This translates into CAWSKGGVGNTIYF.

The rearrangement links TRBV4-3 to TRBJ2-1; D not resolved. Per the germline V gene, CDR1 is LGHNA and CDR2 is YSLEER. Between the trimmed V and J ends, which lost 1 base and 6 bases, there was a span of 19 bases. The CDR3 totals 17 residues. CDR3 region: CASSQGVILAPGNEQFF. DNA for the CDR3: TGCGCCAGCAGCCAAGGTGTAATTCTTGCCCCCGGCAATGAGCAGTTCTTC.

V gene TRBV5-1 combines with J gene TRBJ2-7; TRBD1 is a possible D gene (6 bases). Germline V lookup: CDR1 SGHRS, CDR2 YFSETQ. Between the trimmed V and J ends, which lost 0 bases and 5 bases, there was a span of 12 bases. The CDR3 is 14 amino acids. The CDR3 bases are TGCGCCAGCAGCTTGGGGCAAAGACAGGACGAGCAGTACTTC. It encodes CASSLGQRQDEQYF.

In the case of this clone: The same CDR3 arises from other DNA sequences in this sample as well. The chain carries TRBV30 and TRBJ1-2; 8 bases agree with TRBD1. V trimming: 5 bases; J trimming: 5 bases; junction bases outside the gene matches: 7. Germline assignment: CDR1 GTSNPN and CDR2 SVGIG (reference sequence). The length of the CDR3 is 13 residues. The CDR3 DNA reads TGTGCCTGGGGCCGGGACAGGCCTTATGGCTACACCTTC. Translating it yields CAWGRDRPYGYTF. Combining the CDR3 with reference TRBV30 and TRBJ1-2 gives the whole variable domain SQTIHQWPATLVQPVGSPLSLECTVEGTSNPNLYWYRQAAGRGLQLLFYSVGIGQISSEVPQNLSASRPQDRQFILSSKKLLLSDSGFYLCAWGRDRPYGYTFGSGTRLTVV.

The CDR3 sequence: CASSLGAQEQFF. The CDR3 DNA sequence: TGCGCCAGCAGCTTGGGTGCACAGGAGCAGTTCTTC. The V call is TRBV5-1, the J call TRBJ2-1, with D unresolved. The V end was cut by 0 bases, the J end by 10 bases, with 8 bases between. Germline V gives CDR1 SGHRS, CDR2 YFSETQ. The CDR3 has 12 amino acids.